This T cell receptor (beta chain) was found in a study of identical twins. This clonotype was detected only a few times. TCRdb re-derived calls from the 5' RACE reads in MiXCR, one entry per CDR3 protein. The sample consists of 420,000 or so distinct CDR3 sequences, approximately 18% of them appearing once. V shed 6 bases and J shed 3 bases, with 15 bases lying between them. The CDR3 spans 14 residues. The germline V gene has CDR1 MNHNS and CDR2 SASEGT. There were only healthy Caucasians among the donors. The gene calls are TRBV6-1 and TRBJ2-7; D is perhaps TRBD2 (5 bases). Sequences were obtained from naive T cells sorted from blood. The receptor was isolated from a man between 50 and 59 years old in good health. CDR3 coding DNA: TGTGCCAGCAGCTTTGACTATAGCGTCTACGAGCAGTACTTC. As protein: CASSFDYSVYEQYF.